Below, one T cell receptor (beta chain) is given with its context. Its antigen is not identified. This sample was included in a study of T cell responses to AZD1222 COVID-19 vaccine. Looking at the study overall: Timing groups of about 4 and about 12 weeks for second doses were pooled. General observations from the study: Donors, mostly white British, included more females; clonal diversity was possibly underestimated. Repertoires were obtained solely post-peak T cell response.

TCRdb's copy holds only in-frame clones and misses some; the assay was immunoSEQ multiplex PCR. The repertoire holds 100,000 to 150,000 clones, with about 87% as singletons. Germline trimming cut 7 bases from V and 2 bases from J; bases unmatched to any gene: 9. CDR1 is MNHEY and CDR2 is SMNVEV in the germline V gene (reference sequence). CDR3 size: 17 residues. This sequence joins TRBV27 and TRBJ2-1; 12 nucleotides agree with TRBD2. Sequenced material: peripheral blood, taken on day 0 of AZD1222 vaccination. The TCR was taken from an adult in good health. DNA for the CDR3: TGTGCCAGCACACCGAGACTAGCGGGAGTCACCTACAATGAGCAGTTCTTC. Translated, it gives CASTPRLAGVTYNEQFF.